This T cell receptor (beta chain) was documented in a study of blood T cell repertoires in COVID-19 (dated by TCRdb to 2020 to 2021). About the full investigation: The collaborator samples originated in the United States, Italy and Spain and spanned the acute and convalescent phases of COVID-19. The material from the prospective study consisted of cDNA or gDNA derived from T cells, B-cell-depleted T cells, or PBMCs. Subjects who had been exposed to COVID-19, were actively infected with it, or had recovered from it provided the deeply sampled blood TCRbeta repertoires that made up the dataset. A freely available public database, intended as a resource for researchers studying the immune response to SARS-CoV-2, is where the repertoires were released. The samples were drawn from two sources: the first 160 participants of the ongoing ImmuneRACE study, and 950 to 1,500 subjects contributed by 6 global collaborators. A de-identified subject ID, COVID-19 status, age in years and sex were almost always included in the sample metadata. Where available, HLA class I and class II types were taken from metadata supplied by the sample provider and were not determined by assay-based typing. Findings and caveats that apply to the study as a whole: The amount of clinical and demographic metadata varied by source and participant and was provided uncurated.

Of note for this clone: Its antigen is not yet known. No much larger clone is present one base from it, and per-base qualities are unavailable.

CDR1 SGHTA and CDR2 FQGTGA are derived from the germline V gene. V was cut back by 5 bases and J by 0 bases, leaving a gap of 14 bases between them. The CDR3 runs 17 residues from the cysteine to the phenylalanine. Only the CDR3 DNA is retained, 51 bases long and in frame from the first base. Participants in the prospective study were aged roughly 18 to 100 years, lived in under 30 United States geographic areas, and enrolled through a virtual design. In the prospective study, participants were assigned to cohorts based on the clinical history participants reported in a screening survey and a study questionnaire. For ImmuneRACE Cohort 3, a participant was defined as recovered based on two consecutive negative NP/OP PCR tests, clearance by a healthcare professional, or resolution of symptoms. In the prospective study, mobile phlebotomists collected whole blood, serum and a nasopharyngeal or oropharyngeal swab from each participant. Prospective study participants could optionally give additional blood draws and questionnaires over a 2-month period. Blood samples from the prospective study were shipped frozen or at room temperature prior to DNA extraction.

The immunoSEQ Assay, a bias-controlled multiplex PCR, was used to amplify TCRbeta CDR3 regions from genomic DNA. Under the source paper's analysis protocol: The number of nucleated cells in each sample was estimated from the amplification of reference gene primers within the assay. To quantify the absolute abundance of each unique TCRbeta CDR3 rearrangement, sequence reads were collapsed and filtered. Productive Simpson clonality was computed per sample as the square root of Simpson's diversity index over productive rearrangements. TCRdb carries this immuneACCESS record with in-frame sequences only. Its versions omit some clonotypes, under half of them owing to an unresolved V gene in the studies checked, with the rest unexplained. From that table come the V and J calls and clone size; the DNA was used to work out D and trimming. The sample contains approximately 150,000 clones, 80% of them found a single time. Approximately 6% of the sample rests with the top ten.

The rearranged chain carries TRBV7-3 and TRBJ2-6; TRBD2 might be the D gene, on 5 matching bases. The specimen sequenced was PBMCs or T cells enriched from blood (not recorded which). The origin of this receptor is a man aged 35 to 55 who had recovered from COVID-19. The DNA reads TGTGCCAGCAGCCCATCCGGGGTACCCTCTGGGGCCAACGTCCTGACTTTC. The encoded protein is CASSPSGVPSGANVLTF.